This T cell receptor (beta chain) emerged from a study of vaccination and CD4 T cells after COVID-19. At the level of the study: The interval from dose two to post-vaccine sampling had a median of roughly 72 days, and it ranged from 14 to 241. From HCoV-229E, HCoV-OC43, HCoV-NL63 and SARS-CoV-2, overlapping spike peptides were used to stimulate the cells. Study-wide results and caveats: Spike mono-reactivity applied to 304 of 307 vaccine-specific clones detected in convalescent patients.

A remark on this clonotype: As yet, its antigen is unknown.

V lost 3 bases and J 3 bases, leaving 9 bases between the germline ends. CDR1 is LGHNA and CDR2 is YSLEER in the germline V gene. This CDR3 region has 14 residues. CD4+ T cells that had been cultured provided DNA sequenced with the Oncomine TCR Beta short-read assay. Genomic DNA was taken out of cultured CD4+ T cells by extraction. Via MiXCR, TCRdb re-called the PCR reads, giving one row per CDR3 protein. Of around 20,000 distinct CDR3 sequences listed, under 75% were seen once; the top ten hold roughly 8.8%. Treatment reported: approximately nine-day PBMC culture with coronavirus spike peptide pools or control peptides (ViraFEST assay).

This receptor was obtained from a human donor who had recovered from COVID-19. The V gene is TRBV4-3, the J gene TRBJ1-5; a weak D match, TRBD1 (5 bases). The sequenced material came from CD4+ T cells from blood, cultured in vitro. The chain's CDR3 is CASSQGVTNQPQHF. CDR3 bases: TGCGCCAGCAGCCAGGGGGTTACCAATCAGCCCCAGCATTTT.